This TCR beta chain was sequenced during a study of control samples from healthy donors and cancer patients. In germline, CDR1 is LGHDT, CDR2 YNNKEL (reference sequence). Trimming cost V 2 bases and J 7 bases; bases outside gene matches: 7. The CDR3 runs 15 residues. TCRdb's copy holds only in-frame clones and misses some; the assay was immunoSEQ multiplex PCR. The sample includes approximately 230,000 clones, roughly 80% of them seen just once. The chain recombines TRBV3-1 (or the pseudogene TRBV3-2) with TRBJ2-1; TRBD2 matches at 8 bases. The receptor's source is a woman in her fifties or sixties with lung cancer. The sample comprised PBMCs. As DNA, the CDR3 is TGTGCCAGCAGCCAAAGAGCCCCGGGGGGGAATGAGCAGTTCTTC. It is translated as CASSQRAPGGNEQFF.